This entry lists 2 T cell receptor beta chains sequenced from one sample in a study of type 1 and type 2 diabetes patients. PCR was run on genomic DNA. Multiplex PCR with 30 forward and 13 reverse primers amplified the TCR beta CDR3. One entry per CDR3 protein, called by TCRdb with MiXCR from the multiplex PCR reads. This table has 250,000 to 300,000 distinct CDR3 sequences, more than 40% appearing once. Sequenced sample: peripheral blood mononuclear cells (PBMCs). The source is a man aged 18-30 years with type 2 diabetes.

This clonotype was seen more than once but under ten times. V gene TRBV13 combines with J gene TRBJ2-5; D is undetermined. V was shortened by 5 bases and J by 0 bases, with 13 bases between the two germline ends. CDR3 length: 15 amino acids. Germline V CDR1 and CDR2: PRHDT, FYEKMQ (reference sequence). Here the CDR3 reads CASSKGRTYQETQYF. DNA for the CDR3: TGTGCCAGCAGCAAAGGGCGGACGTACCAAGAGACCCAGTACTTC.

This clonotype occurred many times. The rearrangement joins TRBV10-1 to TRBJ1-6, with D possibly TRBD1 on 5 matching bases. V was cut by 4 bases and J by 7 bases, with 11 bases left in between. The CDR3 runs 14 residues. Germline CDR1 and CDR2: WNHNN and SYGVQD (reference sequence). The CDR3 reads CASSAVPGNSPLHF. CDR3 coding DNA: TGCGCCAGCAGTGCCGTTCCAGGGAATTCACCCCTCCACTTT.